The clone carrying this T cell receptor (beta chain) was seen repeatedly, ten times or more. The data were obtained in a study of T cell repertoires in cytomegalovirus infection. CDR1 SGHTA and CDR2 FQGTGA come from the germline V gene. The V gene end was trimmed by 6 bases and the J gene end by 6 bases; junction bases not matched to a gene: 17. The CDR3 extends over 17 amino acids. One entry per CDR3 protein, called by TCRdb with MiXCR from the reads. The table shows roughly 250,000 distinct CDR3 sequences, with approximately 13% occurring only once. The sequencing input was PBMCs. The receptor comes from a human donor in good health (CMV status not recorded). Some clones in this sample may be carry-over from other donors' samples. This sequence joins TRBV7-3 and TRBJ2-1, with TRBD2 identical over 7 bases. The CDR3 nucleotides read TGTGCCAGCAGTCCCCAGGGCGGGAGAGGGGCACCCAATGAGCAGTTCTTC. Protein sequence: CASSPQGGRGAPNEQFF. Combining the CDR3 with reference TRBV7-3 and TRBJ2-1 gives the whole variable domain GAGVSQTPSNKVTEKGKYVELRCDPISGHTALYWYRQSLGQGPEFLIYFQGTGAADDSGLPNDRFFAVRPEGSVSTLKIQRTERGDSAVYLCASSPQGGRGAPNEQFFGPGTRLTVL.